This is a list of T cell receptor beta chains from one sample in a study of graft-versus-host responses after intestinal transplantation. No antigen has been identified for these receptors. The protocol was immunoSEQ multiplex PCR, while the TCRdb copy is restricted to in-frame clones and leaves out a portion. The data contain about 88,000 clones, less than 95% of them singletons. This specimen was unstimulated CD4+ T cells sorted from spleen or lymph node cells, taken before transplant. These receptors all come from a human donor who was the organ donor for an intestinal transplant. Each CDR3 is given with its conserved first and last residue. Each record gives: D gene, J gene, clone size, V gene, CDR3 DNA, CDR3 protein. The D gene is left open where the match is weak. Not every row has a clone size; where given, it reads once, few, many or a size class.

d_call: TRBD1
j_call: TRBJ1-1
clone_size: once
v_call: TRBV19
cdr3_nt: TGTGCCAGTAGTACTGGACAGGGTACGACTGAAGCTTTCTTT
cdr3_aa: CASSTGQGTTEAFF

d_call: .
j_call: TRBJ1-2
clone_size: .
v_call: TRBV28
cdr3_nt: TGTGCCAGCACCCCGATCCAGGGCAGCGGCTACACCTTC
cdr3_aa: CASTPIQGSGYTF

d_call: TRBD1
j_call: TRBJ2-2
clone_size: .
v_call: TRBV4-1
cdr3_nt: TGCGCCAGCAGCCGAGGACAGGGGGCCGGGGAGCTGTTTTTT
cdr3_aa: CASSRGQGAGELFF

d_call: TRBD1
j_call: TRBJ2-5
clone_size: .
v_call: TRBV7-9
cdr3_nt: TGTGCCAGCAGCTCGAAGAGTGGGGACAGGGGTTATTTGGAGCAGTACTTC
cdr3_aa: CASSSKSGDRGYLEQYF

d_call: .
j_call: TRBJ1-2
clone_size: .
v_call: TRBV25-1
cdr3_nt: TGTGCCAGCGCCCGCTCCGTGGGAGGCAATGGCTACACCTTC
cdr3_aa: CASARSVGGNGYTF

d_call: TRBD1
j_call: TRBJ2-1
clone_size: .
v_call: TRBV5-1
cdr3_nt: TGCGCCAGCAGCGGACAGGGGGCTAACAATGAGCAGTTCTTC
cdr3_aa: CASSGQGANNEQFF

d_call: .
j_call: TRBJ1-3
clone_size: .
v_call: TRBV6-5
cdr3_nt: TGTGCCAGCACCCTGGACAGCTCTGGAAACACCATATATTTT
cdr3_aa: CASTLDSSGNTIYF

d_call: .
j_call: TRBJ2-1
clone_size: .
v_call: TRBV4-1
cdr3_nt: TGCGCCAGCAGCCAAGCCCCGGAGGGAGGGGGGTCCTACAATGAGCAGTTCTTC
cdr3_aa: CASSQAPEGGGSYNEQFF

d_call: .
j_call: TRBJ2-7
clone_size: .
v_call: TRBV6-6
cdr3_nt: TGTGCCAGCAGGGAAGTTGGGGGAATCTACGAGCAGTACTTC
cdr3_aa: CASREVGGIYEQYF

d_call: .
j_call: TRBJ1-6
clone_size: .
v_call: TRBV5-1
cdr3_nt: TGCGCCAGCAGCTTGGCGGGGGCTATCTATAATTCACCCCTCCACTTT
cdr3_aa: CASSLAGAIYNSPLHF

d_call: .
j_call: TRBJ1-5
clone_size: .
v_call: TRBV30
cdr3_nt: TGTGCCTGGAGTGTACCCGGCGGCAATCAGCCCCAGCATTTT
cdr3_aa: CAWSVPGGNQPQHF

d_call: TRBD2
j_call: TRBJ2-5
clone_size: .
v_call: TRBV4-1
cdr3_nt: TGCGCCAGCAGCCGTAGCGGGGAAGAGACCCAGTACTTC
cdr3_aa: CASSRSGEETQYF

d_call: .
j_call: TRBJ2-7
clone_size: .
v_call: TRBV19
cdr3_nt: TGTGCCAGTAGTATTCTGGGTTCAGGGAACCACGAGCAGTACTTC
cdr3_aa: CASSILGSGNHEQYF

d_call: .
j_call: TRBJ2-7
clone_size: .
v_call: TRBV11-3
cdr3_nt: TGTGCCAGCAGCTTAGATACTAGCCTCTACGAGCAGTACTTC
cdr3_aa: CASSLDTSLYEQYF

d_call: .
j_call: TRBJ2-2
clone_size: .
v_call: TRBV7-3
cdr3_nt: TGTGCCAGCAGCGGCGGACTCCCTAACACCGGGGAGCTGTTTTTT
cdr3_aa: CASSGGLPNTGELFF

d_call: .
j_call: TRBJ2-7
clone_size: .
v_call: TRBV7-3
cdr3_nt: TGTGCCAGCAGCCCTAGGGGTGGGCTCGCCTACGAGCAGTACTTC
cdr3_aa: CASSPRGGLAYEQYF

d_call: .
j_call: TRBJ1-5
clone_size: once
v_call: TRBV28
cdr3_nt: TGTGCCAGCAGTTTCGGTCCGAGGAGCAATCAGCCCCAGCATTTT
cdr3_aa: CASSFGPRSNQPQHF

d_call: TRBD1
j_call: TRBJ1-4
clone_size: .
v_call: TRBV28
cdr3_nt: TGTGCCAGCAGCCAACAGGGGGCTAATGAAAAACTGTTTTTT
cdr3_aa: CASSQQGANEKLFF

d_call: TRBD1
j_call: TRBJ1-2
clone_size: .
v_call: TRBV6-6
cdr3_nt: TGTGCCAGCAGAGACAGGGTCCAAGGCTACACCTTC
cdr3_aa: CASRDRVQGYTF

d_call: .
j_call: TRBJ2-3
clone_size: once
v_call: TRBV20-1
cdr3_nt: TGCAGTGCTAGTCTTAGTGATACGCAGTATTTT
cdr3_aa: CSASLSDTQYF

d_call: TRBD1
j_call: TRBJ1-3
clone_size: .
v_call: TRBV11-2
cdr3_nt: TGTGCCAGCAGCCGCGGACAGGGGGCCGTCGGCTCTGGAAACACCATATATTTT
cdr3_aa: CASSRGQGAVGSGNTIYF

d_call: .
j_call: TRBJ1-3
clone_size: .
v_call: TRBV5-6
cdr3_nt: TGTGCCAGCAGCCAAAGGTTGGGACGGCAAGGAAACACCATATATTTT
cdr3_aa: CASSQRLGRQGNTIYF

d_call: TRBD2
j_call: TRBJ2-7
clone_size: .
v_call: TRBV11-2
cdr3_nt: TGTGCCAGCAGCTTAATAGCGGGGGTATCCTACGAGCAGTACTTC
cdr3_aa: CASSLIAGVSYEQYF

d_call: .
j_call: TRBJ2-7
clone_size: .
v_call: TRBV27
cdr3_nt: TGTGCCAGCAGTTCGACAGTCTGGGAGCAGTACTTC
cdr3_aa: CASSSTVWEQYF

d_call: TRBD2
j_call: TRBJ2-4
clone_size: once
v_call: TRBV5-1
cdr3_nt: TGCGCCAGCAGCCCGGGACTAGCGGGGGGCCTTGCCAAAAACATTCAGTACTTC
cdr3_aa: CASSPGLAGGLAKNIQYF

d_call: TRBD1
j_call: TRBJ2-5
clone_size: .
v_call: TRBV19
cdr3_nt: TGTGCCAGTAGTGCGACAGGGGAAGAGACCCAGTACTTC
cdr3_aa: CASSATGEETQYF

d_call: .
j_call: TRBJ1-1
clone_size: .
v_call: TRBV18
cdr3_nt: TGTGCCAGCTCCGGACCCGGCACACTTCAGGGGACTGAAGCTTTCTTT
cdr3_aa: CASSGPGTLQGTEAFF

d_call: TRBD1
j_call: TRBJ2-1
clone_size: .
v_call: TRBV27
cdr3_nt: TGTGCCAGCAGTAAGATAGACAGGGCCCCTCTCAATGAGCAGTTCTTC
cdr3_aa: CASSKIDRAPLNEQFF

d_call: .
j_call: TRBJ2-7
clone_size: .
v_call: TRBV18
cdr3_nt: TGTGCCAGCTCACCACGGTCCCGTGACGAGCAGTACTTC
cdr3_aa: CASSPRSRDEQYF

d_call: .
j_call: TRBJ2-7
clone_size: .
v_call: TRBV5-6
cdr3_nt: TGTGCCAGCAGCTTGTTTTCAGGGTTTACCTACGAGCAGTACTTC
cdr3_aa: CASSLFSGFTYEQYF

d_call: TRBD1
j_call: TRBJ2-3
clone_size: .
v_call: TRBV28
cdr3_nt: TGTGCCAGCAGGATACAGGGGGATACGCAGTATTTT
cdr3_aa: CASRIQGDTQYF

d_call: TRBD1
j_call: TRBJ1-5
clone_size: .
v_call: TRBV2
cdr3_nt: TGTGCCAGCATGGACAGGGTCGCGAGTCAGCCCCAGCATTTT
cdr3_aa: CASMDRVASQPQHF

d_call: TRBD2
j_call: TRBJ2-2
clone_size: .
v_call: TRBV5-1
cdr3_nt: TGCGCCAGCAGCGGGCGGGGAGCGGGGGGCGAACTTCGCACCGGGGAGCTGTTTTTT
cdr3_aa: CASSGRGAGGELRTGELFF

d_call: .
j_call: TRBJ1-1
clone_size: .
v_call: TRBV11-3
cdr3_nt: TGTGCCAGCAGCTTAGCACAGGGTCGAAACACTGAAGCTTTCTTT
cdr3_aa: CASSLAQGRNTEAFF

d_call: .
j_call: TRBJ2-1
clone_size: .
v_call: TRBV6-6
cdr3_nt: TGTGCCAGCAGCCTAAGGGACGGTACCCCTAATGAGCAGTTCTTC
cdr3_aa: CASSLRDGTPNEQFF

d_call: TRBD1
j_call: TRBJ2-7
clone_size: .
v_call: TRBV6-5
cdr3_nt: TGTGCCAGCAGTGGCGTGGGGGCAGGGGGAGCTCAGTACTTC
cdr3_aa: CASSGVGAGGAQYF

d_call: .
j_call: TRBJ2-1
clone_size: .
v_call: TRBV29-1
cdr3_nt: TGCAGCGTTGAAGAGGGGGGCGCCTACAATGAGCAGTTCTTC
cdr3_aa: CSVEEGGAYNEQFF

d_call: TRBD1
j_call: TRBJ1-2
clone_size: .
v_call: TRBV5-1
cdr3_nt: TGCGCCAGCAGCTTCAATCCGGACAGGCTCTATGGCTACACCTTC
cdr3_aa: CASSFNPDRLYGYTF

d_call: .
j_call: TRBJ2-2
clone_size: .
v_call: TRBV5-1
cdr3_nt: TGCGCCAGCAGCTTGCTCGGGGGCCCCGGGGAGCTGTTTTTT
cdr3_aa: CASSLLGGPGELFF

d_call: TRBD2
j_call: TRBJ2-5
clone_size: .
v_call: TRBV10-1
cdr3_nt: TGCGCCAGCAGTCCAGGACTAGCGGGGGGACGAATCCAAGAGACCCAGTACTTC
cdr3_aa: CASSPGLAGGRIQETQYF

d_call: .
j_call: TRBJ1-1
clone_size: .
v_call: TRBV9
cdr3_nt: TGTGCCAGCAGCGACAGGGTTAACACTGAAGCTTTCTTT
cdr3_aa: CASSDRVNTEAFF

d_call: .
j_call: TRBJ1-6
clone_size: .
v_call: TRBV15
cdr3_nt: TGTGCCACCAGCAGAGTCGGGGCAGCTAATTCACCCCTCCACTTT
cdr3_aa: CATSRVGAANSPLHF

d_call: .
j_call: TRBJ1-5
clone_size: .
v_call: TRBV18
cdr3_nt: TGTGCCAGCTCACCGGAAGAGGGCATCATGCCCCAGCATTTT
cdr3_aa: CASSPEEGIMPQHF

d_call: TRBD2
j_call: TRBJ2-1
clone_size: .
v_call: TRBV7-3
cdr3_nt: TGTGCCAGCAGCGGGACTAGCGGATCTTACAATGAGCAGTTCTTC
cdr3_aa: CASSGTSGSYNEQFF

d_call: .
j_call: TRBJ1-1
clone_size: .
v_call: TRBV2
cdr3_nt: TGTGCCAGCAGTGAAAGGGCAGAGGGCACTGAAGCTTTCTTT
cdr3_aa: CASSERAEGTEAFF

d_call: TRBD2
j_call: TRBJ2-5
clone_size: .
v_call: TRBV4-1
cdr3_nt: TGCGCCAGCAGCCCCGGGACTAGCGGGGGTTCTTGGGAGACCCAGTACTTC
cdr3_aa: CASSPGTSGGSWETQYF

d_call: .
j_call: TRBJ1-1
clone_size: once
v_call: TRBV10-3
cdr3_nt: TGTGCCATCAAACCGGACGGACCGACTGAAGCTTTCTTT
cdr3_aa: CAIKPDGPTEAFF

d_call: .
j_call: TRBJ2-3
clone_size: .
v_call: TRBV5-1
cdr3_nt: TGCGCCAGCAGCTTGGGACGCCTCACAGATACGCAGTATTTT
cdr3_aa: CASSLGRLTDTQYF

d_call: .
j_call: TRBJ2-3
clone_size: .
v_call: TRBV4-2
cdr3_nt: TGTGCCAGCAGCCAAGTTTGGGCGCAATCGGCAGATACGCAGTATTTT
cdr3_aa: CASSQVWAQSADTQYF

d_call: .
j_call: TRBJ2-7
clone_size: .
v_call: TRBV7-2
cdr3_nt: TGTGCCAGCAGCTTCCGGGGCCTTCTCCACGAGCAGTACTTC
cdr3_aa: CASSFRGLLHEQYF

d_call: .
j_call: TRBJ2-2
clone_size: .
v_call: TRBV15
cdr3_nt: TGTGCCACCAGCAGAGACCTTTTCGGGGAGGAGCTGTTTTTT
cdr3_aa: CATSRDLFGEELFF

d_call: TRBD2
j_call: TRBJ2-5
clone_size: .
v_call: TRBV5-4
cdr3_nt: TGTGCCAGCAGCTTGGTCGGGAGGACCCAAGAGACCCAGTACTTC
cdr3_aa: CASSLVGRTQETQYF

d_call: .
j_call: TRBJ1-6
clone_size: .
v_call: TRBV7-3
cdr3_nt: TGTGCCAGCAGCTTAGCGCCGAATTCACCCCTCCACTTT
cdr3_aa: CASSLAPNSPLHF

d_call: .
j_call: TRBJ2-1
clone_size: .
v_call: TRBV28
cdr3_nt: TGTGCCAGCAGTTTAACATATTCCTGGAATGAGCAGTTCTTC
cdr3_aa: CASSLTYSWNEQFF

d_call: TRBD1
j_call: TRBJ2-5
clone_size: .
v_call: TRBV15
cdr3_nt: TGTGCCACCAGCAAAGGACAGGGGGCTGTGGAGACCCAGTACTTC
cdr3_aa: CATSKGQGAVETQYF

d_call: .
j_call: TRBJ1-6
clone_size: .
v_call: TRBV19
cdr3_nt: TGTGCCAGTAGTATAGGGAATAATTCACCCCTCCACTTT
cdr3_aa: CASSIGNNSPLHF

d_call: TRBD2
j_call: TRBJ2-1
clone_size: .
v_call: TRBV7-2
cdr3_nt: TGTGCCAGCAGCTTATGGACTAGCGGGGAGACCTACAATGAGCAGTTCTTC
cdr3_aa: CASSLWTSGETYNEQFF

d_call: .
j_call: TRBJ1-3
clone_size: .
v_call: TRBV19
cdr3_nt: TGTGCCAGTAGTACAGGGTCGGCCAACACCATATATTTT
cdr3_aa: CASSTGSANTIYF

d_call: TRBD1
j_call: TRBJ1-5
clone_size: .
v_call: TRBV18
cdr3_nt: TGTGCCAGCTCACGGAGCCAGGGGGACAATCAGCCCCAGCATTTT
cdr3_aa: CASSRSQGDNQPQHF